This TCR beta chain was recorded in a study of sequential checkpoint blockade in melanoma. Study-level background: Patients were randomized 1:1 to nivolumab-then-ipilimumab or ipilimumab-then-nivolumab first-line. Around 90 pretreatment tumor DNA samples were TCRβ immunosequenced.

Treatment indicated: randomized to nivolumab then ipilimumab (arm A) or the reverse (arm B). This clone appeared a few times. Sequenced by immunoSEQ multiplex PCR; TCRdb stores in-frame clones only, minus some. The sample shows some 3,500 clones, 20% to 25% of them seen only once. The ends lost 5 bases at V and 6 bases at J; junction bases unmatched: 7. Germline V lookup: CDR1 MNHGY, CDR2 SAAAGT. The CDR3 length is 15 residues. The sequenced sample was tumor tissue (inferred from file names), obtained from a patient given nivolumab and ipilimumab in sequence. The sequence was collected from a human donor with melanoma. This rearrangement joins TRBV6-8 to TRBJ1-4; 9 bases fit TRBD1. The CDR3 loop reads CASSNPGQGYEKLFF. Here the CDR3 DNA reads TGTGCCAGCAGTAATCCGGGACAGGGCTATGAAAAACTGTTTTTT.